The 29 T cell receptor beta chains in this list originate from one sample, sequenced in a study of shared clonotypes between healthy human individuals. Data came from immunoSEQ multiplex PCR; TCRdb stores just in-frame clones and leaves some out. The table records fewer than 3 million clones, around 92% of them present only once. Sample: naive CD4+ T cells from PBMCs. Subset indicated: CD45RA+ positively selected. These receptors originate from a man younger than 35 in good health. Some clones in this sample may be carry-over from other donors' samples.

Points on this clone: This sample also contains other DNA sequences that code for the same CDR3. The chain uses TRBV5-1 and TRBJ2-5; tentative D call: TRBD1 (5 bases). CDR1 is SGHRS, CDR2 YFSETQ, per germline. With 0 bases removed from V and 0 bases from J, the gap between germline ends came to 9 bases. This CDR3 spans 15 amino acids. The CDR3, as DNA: TGCGCCAGCAGCTTGGGCCAGGGTAACCAAGAGACCCAGTACTTC. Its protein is CASSLGQGNQETQYF.

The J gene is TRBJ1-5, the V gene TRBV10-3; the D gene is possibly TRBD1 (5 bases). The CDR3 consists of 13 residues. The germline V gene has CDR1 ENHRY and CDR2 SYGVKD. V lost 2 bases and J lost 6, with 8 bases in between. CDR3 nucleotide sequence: TGTGCCATCAGTGAGGGGGCAACTCAGCCCCAGCATTTT. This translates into CAISEGATQPQHF.

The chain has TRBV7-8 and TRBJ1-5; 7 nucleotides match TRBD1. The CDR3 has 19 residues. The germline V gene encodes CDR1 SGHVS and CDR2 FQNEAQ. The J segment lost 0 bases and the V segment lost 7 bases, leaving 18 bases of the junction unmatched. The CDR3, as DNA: TGTGCCAGCACCATAGGGGGTCGACAGGGTAGGCCTAGCAATCAGCCCCAGCATTTT. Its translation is CASTIGGRQGRPSNQPQHF. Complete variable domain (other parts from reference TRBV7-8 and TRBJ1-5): GAGVSQSPRYKVAKRGQDVALRCDPISGHVSLFWYQQALGQGPEFLTYFQNEAQLDKSGLPSDRFFAERPEGSVSTLKIQRTQQEDSAVYLCASTIGGRQGRPSNQPQHFGDGTRLSIL.

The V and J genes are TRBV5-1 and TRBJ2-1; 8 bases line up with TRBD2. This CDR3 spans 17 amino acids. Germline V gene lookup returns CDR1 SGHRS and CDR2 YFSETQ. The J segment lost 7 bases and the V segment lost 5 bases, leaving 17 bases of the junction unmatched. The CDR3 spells CASRPGRLAGPENEQFF. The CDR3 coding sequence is TGCGCCAGCAGACCCGGGAGATTAGCGGGACCCGAGAATGAGCAGTTCTTC. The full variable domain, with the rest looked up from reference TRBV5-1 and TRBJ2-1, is KAGVTQTPRYLIKTRGQQVTLSCSPISGHRSVSWYQQTPGQGLQFLFEYFSETQRNKGNFPGRFSGRQFSNSRSEMNVSTLELGDSALYLCASRPGRLAGPENEQFFGPGTRLTVL.

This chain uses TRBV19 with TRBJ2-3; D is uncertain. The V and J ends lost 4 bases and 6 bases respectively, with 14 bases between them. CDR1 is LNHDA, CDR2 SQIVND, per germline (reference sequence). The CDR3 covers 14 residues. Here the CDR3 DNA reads TGTGCCAGTAGTAGTCCGGGTCTCAGGGATACGCAGTATTTT. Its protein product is CASSSPGLRDTQYF. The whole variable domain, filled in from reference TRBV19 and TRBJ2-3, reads DGGITQSPKYLFRKEGQNVTLSCEQNLNHDAMYWYRQDPGQGLRLIYYSQIVNDFQKGDIAEGYSVSREKKESFPLTVTSAQKNPTAFYLCASSSPGLRDTQYFGPGTRLTVL.

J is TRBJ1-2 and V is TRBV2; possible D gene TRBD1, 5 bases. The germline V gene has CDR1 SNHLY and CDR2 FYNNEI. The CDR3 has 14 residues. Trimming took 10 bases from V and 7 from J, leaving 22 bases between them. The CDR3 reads CATHQTASLGGYTF. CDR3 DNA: TGTGCCACCCACCAGACAGCCTCCTTAGGTGGCTACACCTTC.

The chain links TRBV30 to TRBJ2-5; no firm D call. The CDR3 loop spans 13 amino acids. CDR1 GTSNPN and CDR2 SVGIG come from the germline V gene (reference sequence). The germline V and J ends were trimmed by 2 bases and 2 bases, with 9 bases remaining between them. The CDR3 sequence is CAWSTHSQETQYF. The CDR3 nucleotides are TGTGCCTGGAGTACGCACAGTCAAGAGACCCAGTACTTC.

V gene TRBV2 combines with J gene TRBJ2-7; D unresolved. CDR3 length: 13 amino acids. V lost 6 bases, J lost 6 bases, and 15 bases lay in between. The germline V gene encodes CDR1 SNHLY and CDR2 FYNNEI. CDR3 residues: CASRDSPLSEQYF. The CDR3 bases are TGTGCCAGCAGGGATAGTCCTCTATCCGAGCAGTACTTC.

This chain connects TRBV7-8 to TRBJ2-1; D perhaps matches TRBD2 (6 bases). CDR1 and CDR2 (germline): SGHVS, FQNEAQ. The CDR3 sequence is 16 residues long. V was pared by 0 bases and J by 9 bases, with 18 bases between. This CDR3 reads CASSLAAVSPAGEQFF. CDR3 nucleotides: TGTGCCAGCAGCTTAGCCGCCGTATCCCCAGCGGGTGAGCAGTTCTTC.

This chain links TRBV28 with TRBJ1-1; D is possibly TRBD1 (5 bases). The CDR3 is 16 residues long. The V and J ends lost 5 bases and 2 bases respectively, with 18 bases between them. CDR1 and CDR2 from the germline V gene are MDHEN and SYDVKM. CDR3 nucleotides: TGTGCCAGCAGTACGGCGGGGGGAGACTCCAACACTGAAGCTTTCTTT. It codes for CASSTAGGDSNTEAFF.

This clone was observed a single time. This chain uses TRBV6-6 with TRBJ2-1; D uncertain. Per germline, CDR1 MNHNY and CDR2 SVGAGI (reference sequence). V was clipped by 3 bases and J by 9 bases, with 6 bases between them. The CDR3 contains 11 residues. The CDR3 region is CASSYLREQFF. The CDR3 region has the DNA TGTGCCAGCAGTTATTTACGTGAGCAGTTCTTC.

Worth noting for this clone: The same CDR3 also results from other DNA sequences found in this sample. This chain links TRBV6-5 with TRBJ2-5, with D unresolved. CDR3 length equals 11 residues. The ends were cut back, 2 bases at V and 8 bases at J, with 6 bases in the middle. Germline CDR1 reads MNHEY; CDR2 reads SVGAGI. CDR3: CASSYGQTQYF. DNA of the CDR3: TGTGCCAGCAGTTACGGGCAAACCCAGTACTTC.

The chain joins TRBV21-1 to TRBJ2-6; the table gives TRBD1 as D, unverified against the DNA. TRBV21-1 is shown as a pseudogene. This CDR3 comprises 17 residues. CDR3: CASSKGGRGPGANVLTF. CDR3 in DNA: TGTGCCAGCAGCAAAGGGGGCAGGGGGCCCGGGGCCAACGTCCTGACTTTC.

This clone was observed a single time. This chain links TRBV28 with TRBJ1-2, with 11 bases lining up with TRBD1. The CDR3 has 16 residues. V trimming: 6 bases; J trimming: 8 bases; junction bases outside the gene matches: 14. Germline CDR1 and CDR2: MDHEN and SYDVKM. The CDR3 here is CASSRPGTGGVAGYTF. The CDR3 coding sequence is TGTGCCAGCAGCCGCCCCGGGACAGGGGGAGTGGCGGGCTACACCTTC.

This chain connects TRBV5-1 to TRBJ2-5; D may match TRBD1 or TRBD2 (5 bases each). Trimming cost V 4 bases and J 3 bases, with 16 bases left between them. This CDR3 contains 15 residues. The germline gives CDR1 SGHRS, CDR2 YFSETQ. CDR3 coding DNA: TGCGCCAGCAGCCAGCAGGGACCTGATGAAGAGACCCAGTACTTC. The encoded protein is CASSQQGPDEETQYF.

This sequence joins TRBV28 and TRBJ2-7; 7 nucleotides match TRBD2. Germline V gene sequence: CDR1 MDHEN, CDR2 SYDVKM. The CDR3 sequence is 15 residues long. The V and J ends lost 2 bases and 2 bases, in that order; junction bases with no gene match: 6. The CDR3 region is CASSLRGSITYEQYF. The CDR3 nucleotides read TGTGCCAGCAGTTTACGCGGGAGTATAACCTACGAGCAGTACTTC.

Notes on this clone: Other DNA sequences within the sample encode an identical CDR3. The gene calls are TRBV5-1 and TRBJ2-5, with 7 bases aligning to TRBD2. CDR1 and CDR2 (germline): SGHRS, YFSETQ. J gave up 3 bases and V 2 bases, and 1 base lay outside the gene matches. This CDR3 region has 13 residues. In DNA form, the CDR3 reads TGCGCCAGCAGCTTCGCGGGAGAAGAGACCCAGTACTTC. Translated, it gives CASSFAGEETQYF.

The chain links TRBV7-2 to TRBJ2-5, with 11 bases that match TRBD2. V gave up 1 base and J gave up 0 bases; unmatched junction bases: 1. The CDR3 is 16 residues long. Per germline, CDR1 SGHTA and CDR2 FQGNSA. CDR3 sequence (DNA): TGTGCCAGCAGCTTAGGACTAGCGGGACACCAAGAGACCCAGTACTTC. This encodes CASSLGLAGHQETQYF.

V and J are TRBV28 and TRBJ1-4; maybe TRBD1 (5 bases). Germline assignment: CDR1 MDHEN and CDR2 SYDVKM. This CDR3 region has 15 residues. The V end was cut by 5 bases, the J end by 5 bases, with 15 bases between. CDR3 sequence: CASSPLPTGNEKLFF. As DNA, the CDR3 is TGTGCCAGCAGTCCTCTGCCTACAGGAAATGAAAAACTGTTTTTT.

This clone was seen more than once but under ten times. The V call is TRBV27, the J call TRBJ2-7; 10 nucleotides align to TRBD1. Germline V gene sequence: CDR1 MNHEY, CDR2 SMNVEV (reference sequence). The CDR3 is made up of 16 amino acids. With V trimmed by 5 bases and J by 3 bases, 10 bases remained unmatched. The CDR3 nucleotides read TGTGCCAGCAGTCCCTTTAGGGGACAGGGGCTCTACGAGCAGTACTTC. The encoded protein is CASSPFRGQGLYEQYF.

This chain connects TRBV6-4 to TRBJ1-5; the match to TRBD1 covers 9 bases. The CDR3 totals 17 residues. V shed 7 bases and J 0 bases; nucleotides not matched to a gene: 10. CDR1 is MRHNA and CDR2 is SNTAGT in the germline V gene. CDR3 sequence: CASNRTGDGYSNQPQHF. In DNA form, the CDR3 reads TGTGCCAGCAACCGGACAGGGGATGGGTATAGCAATCAGCCCCAGCATTTT.

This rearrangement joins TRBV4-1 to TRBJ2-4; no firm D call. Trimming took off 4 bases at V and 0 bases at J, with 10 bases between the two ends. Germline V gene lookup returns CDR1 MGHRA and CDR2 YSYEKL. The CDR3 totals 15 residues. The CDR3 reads CASSPLHLAKNIQYF. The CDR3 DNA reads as TGCGCCAGCAGCCCCCTACACCTAGCCAAAAACATTCAGTACTTC.

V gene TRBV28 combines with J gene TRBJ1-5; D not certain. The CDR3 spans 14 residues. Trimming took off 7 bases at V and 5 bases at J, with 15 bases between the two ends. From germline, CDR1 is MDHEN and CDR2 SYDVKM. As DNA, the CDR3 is TGTGCCAGCAATTACGATTTGAGGGATCAGCCCCAGCATTTT. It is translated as CASNYDLRDQPQHF. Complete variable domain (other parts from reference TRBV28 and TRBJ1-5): DVKVTQSSRYLVKRTGEKVFLECVQDMDHENMFWYRQDPGLGLRLIYFSYDVKMKEKGDIPEGYSVSREKKERFSLILESASTNQTSMYLCASNYDLRDQPQHFGDGTRLSIL.

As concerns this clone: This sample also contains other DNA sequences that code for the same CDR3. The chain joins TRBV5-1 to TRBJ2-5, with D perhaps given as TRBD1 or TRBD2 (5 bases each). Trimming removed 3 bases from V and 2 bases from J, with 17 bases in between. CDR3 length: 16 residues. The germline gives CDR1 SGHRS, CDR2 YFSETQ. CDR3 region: CASSSLAGGPQETQYF. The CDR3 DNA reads TGCGCCAGCAGCTCCCTGGCTGGGGGACCGCAAGAGACCCAGTACTTC.

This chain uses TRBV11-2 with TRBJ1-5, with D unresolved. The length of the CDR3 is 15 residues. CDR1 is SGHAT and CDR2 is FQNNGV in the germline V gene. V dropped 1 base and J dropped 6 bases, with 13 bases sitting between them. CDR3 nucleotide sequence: TGTGCCAGCAGCTTAGCGGGAGGGCCTTTTCAGCCCCAGCATTTT. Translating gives CASSLAGGPFQPQHF.

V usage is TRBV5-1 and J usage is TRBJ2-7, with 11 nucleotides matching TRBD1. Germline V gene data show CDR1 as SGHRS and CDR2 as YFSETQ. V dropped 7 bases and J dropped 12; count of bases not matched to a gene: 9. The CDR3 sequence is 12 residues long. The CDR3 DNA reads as TGCGCCAGCTGGATGGACAGGGGGCGCCGGTACTTC. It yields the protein CASWMDRGRRYF.

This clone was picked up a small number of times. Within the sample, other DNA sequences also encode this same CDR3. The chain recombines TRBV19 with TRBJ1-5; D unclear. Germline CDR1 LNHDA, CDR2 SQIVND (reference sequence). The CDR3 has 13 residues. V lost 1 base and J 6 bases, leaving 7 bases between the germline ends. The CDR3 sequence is CASSIGPGQPQHF. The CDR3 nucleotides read TGTGCCAGTAGTATAGGACCTGGTCAGCCCCAGCATTTT. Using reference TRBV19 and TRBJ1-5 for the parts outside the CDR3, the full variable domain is DGGITQSPKYLFRKEGQNVTLSCEQNLNHDAMYWYRQDPGQGLRLIYYSQIVNDFQKGDIAEGYSVSREKKESFPLTVTSAQKNPTAFYLCASSIGPGQPQHFGDGTRLSIL.

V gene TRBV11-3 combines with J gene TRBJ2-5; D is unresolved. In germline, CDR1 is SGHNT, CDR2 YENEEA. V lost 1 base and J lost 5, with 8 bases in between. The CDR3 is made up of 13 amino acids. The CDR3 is CASSLGVRETQYF. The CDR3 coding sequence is TGTGCCAGCAGCTTAGGGGTCAGGGAGACCCAGTACTTC. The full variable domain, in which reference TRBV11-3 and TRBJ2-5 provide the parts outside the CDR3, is EAGVVQSPRYKIIEKKQPVAFWCNPISGHNTLYWYLQNLGQGPELLIRYENEEAVDDSQLPKDRFSAERLKGVDSTLKIQPAELGDSAVYLCASSLGVRETQYFGPGTRLLVL.

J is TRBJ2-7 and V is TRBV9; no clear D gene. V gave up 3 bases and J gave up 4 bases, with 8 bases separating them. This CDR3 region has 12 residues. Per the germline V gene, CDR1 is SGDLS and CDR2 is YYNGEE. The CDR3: CASSGWGYEQYF. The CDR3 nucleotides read TGTGCCAGCAGCGGCTGGGGTTACGAGCAGTACTTC.